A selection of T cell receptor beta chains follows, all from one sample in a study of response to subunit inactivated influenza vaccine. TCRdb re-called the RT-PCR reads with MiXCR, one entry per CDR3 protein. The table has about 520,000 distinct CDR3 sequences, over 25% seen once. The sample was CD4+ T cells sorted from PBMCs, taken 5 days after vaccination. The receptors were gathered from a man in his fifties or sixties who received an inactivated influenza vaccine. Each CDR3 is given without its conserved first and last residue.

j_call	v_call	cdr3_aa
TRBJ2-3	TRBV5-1	ASSLEGGTDTQY
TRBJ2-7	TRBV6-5	ASSYSSWGGGISYEQY
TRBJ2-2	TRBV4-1	ASSQDGTSGNTGELF
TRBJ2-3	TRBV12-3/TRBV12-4	ASSLEGVKTDTQY
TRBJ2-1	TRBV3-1	ASSQIPHEQF
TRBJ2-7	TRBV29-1	SVEEPGEQY
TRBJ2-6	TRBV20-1	SATNPRGANVLT
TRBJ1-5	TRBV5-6	ASSSWTGGLNQPQH
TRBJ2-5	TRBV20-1	SARPLAGKETQY
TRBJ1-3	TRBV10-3	AISDSGSGNTIY
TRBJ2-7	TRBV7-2	ASSSRAGGLSYEQY
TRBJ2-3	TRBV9	ASSPRLETDTQY
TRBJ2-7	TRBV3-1	ASSQDKYRGDEQY
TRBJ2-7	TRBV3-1	ASSQDMGRGEQY
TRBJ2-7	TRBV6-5	ASSYSPQLAGRSYEQY
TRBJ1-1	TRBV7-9	ASSDYLVNTEAF
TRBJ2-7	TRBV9	ASSVDQVPSYEQY
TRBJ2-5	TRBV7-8	ASSPSNWETQY
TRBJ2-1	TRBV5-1	ASSSPGTGGYNEQF
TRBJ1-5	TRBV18	ASSLGQRNQPQH
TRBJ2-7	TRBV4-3	ASSQEPPGQISYEQY
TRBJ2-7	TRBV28	ASSLSSGTHEQY
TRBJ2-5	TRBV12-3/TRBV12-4	ASSPRLAGAETQY
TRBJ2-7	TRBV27	ASSLSGRAYEQY
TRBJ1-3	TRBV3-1	ASSQVVPYTIY
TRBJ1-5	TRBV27	ASRREVGNQPQH
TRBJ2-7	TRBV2	ARGSKTGSYEQY
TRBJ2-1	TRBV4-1	ASSQEGDRVSWRF
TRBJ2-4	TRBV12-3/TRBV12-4	ASSLRLAKNIQY
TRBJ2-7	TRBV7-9	ASSPLTYEQY
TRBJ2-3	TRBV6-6	ASSYVSTDTQY
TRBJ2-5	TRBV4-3	ASSQRTGGTQY
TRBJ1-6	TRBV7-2	ASSFQTSPLH
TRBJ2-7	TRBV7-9	ASSFGHNYEQY
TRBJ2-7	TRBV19	ASSVRTFLDEQY
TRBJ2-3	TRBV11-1	ASSSRRLALRSTDTQY
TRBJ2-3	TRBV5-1	ASSLDQGWADTQY
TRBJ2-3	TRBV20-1	SARLKFTTDTQY
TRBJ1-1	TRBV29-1	SVVLRQGITEAF